The 28 T cell receptor beta chains presented below share a single source sample, sequenced in a study of blood T cell repertoires in COVID-19. Produced via immunoSEQ multiplex PCR; TCRdb's table is partial and in-frame only. The table records about 52,000 clones, 90% of them present only once. The sequenced sample was peripheral blood. Source of these receptors: a human donor in a cohort sampled during active COVID-19.

This clone was detected a few times. The J gene is TRBJ2-1, the V gene TRBV5-5, with TRBD2 matching 11 bases. From germline, CDR1 is SGHKS and CDR2 YYEKEE (reference sequence). This CDR3 is built from 17 residues. V gave up 0 bases and J gave up 9 bases; unmatched junction bases: 11. CDR3 amino acids: CASSLARLAGPSLEQFF. In DNA form, the CDR3 reads TGTGCCAGCAGCTTGGCGCGACTAGCGGGACCCTCACTTGAGCAGTTCTTC.

A few counts support this clone. The rearrangement links TRBV5-1 to TRBJ2-1; possibly TRBD1 for D (6 bases). This CDR3 contains 11 residues. Germline V gene lookup returns CDR1 SGHRS and CDR2 YFSETQ. V lost 0 bases and J lost 13, with 8 bases in between. The CDR3 reads CASSLETGQFF. The CDR3 nucleotides read TGCGCCAGCAGCTTGGAGACAGGACAGTTCTTC. The variable domain in full, completed from reference TRBV5-1 and TRBJ2-1, reads KAGVTQTPRYLIKTRGQQVTLSCSPISGHRSVSWYQQTPGQGLQFLFEYFSETQRNKGNFPGRFSGRQFSNSRSEMNVSTLELGDSALYLCASSLETGQFFGPGTRLTVL.

V and J are TRBV29-1 and TRBJ2-7; 10 bases are a match to TRBD2. The CDR3 runs to 18 residues. V shed 2 bases, J shed 2 bases, and the junction held 15 bases outside the gene matches. The V gene's germline CDR1 is SQVTM and CDR2 ANQGSEA. The CDR3 DNA reads as TGCAGCGTTGAAAAAAGGGGGAGGTTAGCGGGAGGCACCTACGAGCAGTACTTC. It encodes CSVEKRGRLAGGTYEQYF.

The chain carries TRBV4-2 and TRBJ2-3; weak D call: TRBD2 (6 bases). V dropped 0 bases and J dropped 0 bases, with 10 bases sitting between them. This CDR3 spans 16 amino acids. The germline CDR1 and CDR2 sequences are LGHNA and YNFKEQ. In DNA form, the CDR3 reads TGTGCCAGCAGCCAAGAACCGGGAGTTAGCACAGATACGCAGTATTTT. Translating it yields CASSQEPGVSTDTQYF.

V is TRBV24-1 and J is TRBJ2-7; 9 bases fit TRBD1. The V gene's germline CDR1 is KGHDR and CDR2 SFDVKD. The CDR3 consists of 17 residues. Losses at the gene ends were 4 bases for V and 1 base for J; bases not matched to a gene: 10. The CDR3 region has the DNA TGTGCCACCAGTGACGCTGGTCCGGGACAGGGTTCCTACGAGCAGTACTTC. This encodes CATSDAGPGQGSYEQYF.

The rearrangement joins TRBV7-3 to TRBJ2-3, with 7 bases lining up with TRBD2. CDR1 and CDR2 (germline): SGHTA, FQGTGA. This CDR3 has 12 residues. Trimming at V came to 5 bases and at J to 9 bases, leaving 5 bases not matched to a gene. DNA of the CDR3: TGTGCCAGCAGCCCTCAAGCGGGGACGCAGTATTTT. The encoded protein is CASSPQAGTQYF.

J is TRBJ2-3 and V is TRBV24-1; a possible D gene is TRBD2 (5 bases). This CDR3 region has 12 residues. The V gene lost 3 bases and the J gene lost 5 bases, with 5 bases spanning the gap. From germline, CDR1 is KGHDR and CDR2 SFDVKD. CDR3 sequence: CATSDEGDTQYF. The CDR3 DNA reads as TGTGCCACCAGTGATGAGGGAGATACGCAGTATTTT.

The chain links TRBV4-2 to TRBJ2-7; 7 bases are a match to TRBD2. J gave up 1 base and V 0 bases, and 6 bases lay outside the gene matches. Germline CDR1 and CDR2: LGHNA and YNFKEQ. CDR3 length: 16 amino acids. This chain's CDR3 is CASSQDRASGSYEQYF. The CDR3, as DNA: TGTGCCAGCAGCCAAGATCGGGCTAGCGGTTCCTACGAGCAGTACTTC.

The V and J genes are TRBV7-2 and TRBJ2-3; TRBD2 aligns across 8 bases. The V gene's germline CDR1 is SGHTA and CDR2 FQGNSA. Germline trimming cut 2 bases from V and 6 bases from J; bases unmatched to any gene: 7. The CDR3 runs 15 residues. For the CDR3, the DNA is TGTGCCAGCAGCTTAATGGGACTAGAGGCGGATACGCAGTATTTT. It is translated as CASSLMGLEADTQYF.

V and J are TRBV19 and TRBJ2-7; D gene unclear. This CDR3 spans 15 amino acids. Germline V gives CDR1 LNHDA, CDR2 SQIVND (reference sequence). Trimming took off 0 bases at V and 5 bases at J, with 14 bases between the two ends. The CDR3 loop is CASSIEARRPHEQYF. The CDR3 DNA is TGTGCCAGTAGTATAGAGGCCAGGCGCCCCCACGAGCAGTACTTC.

The chain recombines TRBV2 with TRBJ2-7, with TRBD1 matching over 10 bases. Trimming cost V 6 bases and J 6 bases; bases outside gene matches: 5. The CDR3 is 13 amino acids. Germline values: CDR1 SNHLY, CDR2 FYNNEI. The CDR3 sequence: CASSAGTGAEQYF. CDR3 DNA: TGTGCCAGCAGCGCCGGGACAGGGGCCGAGCAGTACTTC. Complete variable domain (other parts from reference TRBV2 and TRBJ2-7): EPEVTQTPSHQVTQMGQEVILRCVPISNHLYFYWYRQILGQKVEFLVSFYNNEISEKSEIFDDQFSVERPDGSNFTLKIRSTKLEDSAMYFCASSAGTGAEQYFGPGTRLTVT.

This chain uses TRBV30 with TRBJ2-1, with 8 bases lining up with TRBD2. The CDR3 has 15 residues. Germline V lookup: CDR1 GTSNPN, CDR2 SVGIG (reference sequence). Germline trimming cut 0 bases from V and 8 bases from J; bases unmatched to any gene: 9. CDR3 in DNA: TGTGCCTGGAGTGTACCAGCGGGAGTTTTGGATGAGCAGTTCTTC. It yields the protein CAWSVPAGVLDEQFF.

The chain carries TRBV3-1 (or the pseudogene TRBV3-2) and TRBJ2-1; TRBD2 agrees at 10 bases. There are 14 residues in the CDR3. CDR1 is LGHDT and CDR2 is YNNKEL in the germline V gene (reference sequence). V gave up 2 bases and J gave up 6 bases; unmatched junction bases: 1. The CDR3 nucleotides read TGTGCCAGCAGCCAACTAGCGGGAGTCAATGAGCAGTTCTTC. Translating gives CASSQLAGVNEQFF.

The chain combines TRBV6-6 with TRBJ2-7, with D possibly matching TRBD2 (6 bases). Per the germline V gene, CDR1 is MNHNY and CDR2 is SVGAGI (reference sequence). The CDR3 runs 16 residues. The V gene lost 3 bases and the J gene lost 2 bases, with 17 bases spanning the gap. The CDR3 DNA is TGTGCCAGCAGTTATTCCGGGCGGGGTGGGACCTACGAGCAGTACTTC. It specifies CASSYSGRGGTYEQYF.

The gene calls are TRBV7-2 and TRBJ1-2; weak D call: TRBD1 (6 bases). Trimming pared 2 bases from V and 6 bases from J, leaving 13 bases between. The CDR3 is 14 residues long. Germline V gene sequence: CDR1 SGHTA, CDR2 FQGNSA. In DNA, the CDR3 is TGTGCCAGCAGCTTAAGGAGGACAGCTGATGGCTACACCTTC. It specifies CASSLRRTADGYTF.

The chain combines TRBV28 with TRBJ1-5, with TRBD1 identical over 7 bases. The CDR3 has 14 amino acids. With 4 bases clipped from V and 4 bases from J, the junction kept 4 bases outside the gene matches. Germline CDR1 and CDR2: MDHEN and SYDVKM. CDR3 in amino acids: CASSSTGWNQPQHF. The CDR3 DNA sequence: TGTGCCAGCAGTTCGACAGGGTGGAATCAGCCCCAGCATTTT.

The chain joins TRBV11-2 to TRBJ1-2; TRBD1 matches 8 bases. Germline loops: CDR1 SGHAT, CDR2 FQNNGV. There are 15 residues in the CDR3. The V and J ends lost 5 bases and 4 bases, in that order; junction bases with no gene match: 9. CDR3 coding DNA: TGTGCCAGCAGCCCCTGGACAGGGCCGCCCTATGGCTACACCTTC. It translates to CASSPWTGPPYGYTF.

The chain carries TRBV6-5 and TRBJ2-5; D is possibly TRBD1 (5 bases). V was cut by 5 bases and J by 2 bases, with 9 bases left in between. Germline V CDR1 and CDR2: MNHEY, SVGAGI. The CDR3 is 13 residues long. CDR3 residues: CASSRGSQETQYF. The CDR3 region has the DNA TGTGCCAGCAGTAGGGGCTCTCAAGAGACCCAGTACTTC.

The chain combines TRBV11-2 with TRBJ2-1, with a possible D match to TRBD2 (5 bases). Trimming took off 0 bases at V and 7 bases at J, with 10 bases between the two ends. The CDR3 length is 14 residues. Germline V gives CDR1 SGHAT, CDR2 FQNNGV. The CDR3 coding sequence is TGTGCCAGCAGCTTAGATCCGTGGGAGAATGAGCAGTTCTTC. Its translation: CASSLDPWENEQFF.

This rearrangement joins TRBV3-1 (or the pseudogene TRBV3-2) to TRBJ1-4; D is unresolved. From germline, CDR1 is LGHDT and CDR2 YNNKEL (reference sequence). This CDR3 region has 16 residues. Trimming removed 5 bases at V and 0 bases at J, with 13 bases between. The CDR3 coding sequence is TGTGCCAGCAGCTACGGCAGCCTAGCAACTAATGAAAAACTGTTTTTT. Encoded protein: CASSYGSLATNEKLFF.

The chain carries TRBV18 and TRBJ2-1; D unresolved. The CDR3 spans 16 residues. The ends were cut back, 4 bases at V and 0 bases at J, with 13 bases in the middle. Germline V gene lookup returns CDR1 KGHSH and CDR2 LQKENI. This CDR3 is CASSQSTTTSYNEQFF. The CDR3 coding sequence is TGTGCCAGCTCACAGAGTACTACCACCTCCTACAATGAGCAGTTCTTC. Filled out from reference TRBV18 and TRBJ2-1, the complete variable domain reads NAGVMQNPRHLVRRRGQEARLRCSPMKGHSHVYWYRQLPEEGLKFMVYLQKENIIDESGMPKERFSAEFPKEGPSILRIQQVVRGDSAAYFCASSQSTTTSYNEQFFGPGTRLTVL.

The V and J genes are TRBV27 and TRBJ2-4; 7 positions agree with TRBD1. Germline V gives CDR1 MNHEY, CDR2 SMNVEV (reference sequence). With V trimmed by 3 bases and J by 3 bases, 5 bases remained unmatched. The CDR3 has 15 amino acids. The chain's CDR3 is CASSLAGGNKNIQYF. The CDR3 coding sequence is TGTGCCAGCAGTTTGGCAGGGGGTAACAAAAACATTCAGTACTTC.

V gene TRBV2 combines with J gene TRBJ2-5, with D possibly being TRBD2 (5 bases). Germline loops: CDR1 SNHLY, CDR2 FYNNEI. V shed 7 bases and J shed 5 bases, with 14 bases lying between them. The CDR3 spans 13 residues. CDR3 DNA: TGTGCCAGCATAGTAGGAGGTGGTGAGACCCAGTACTTC. Its protein is CASIVGGGETQYF.

This clone was seen a few times. This sequence joins TRBV28 and TRBJ2-4; weak D call: TRBD1 (5 bases). The CDR3 is 15 amino acids. Germline V gives CDR1 MDHEN, CDR2 SYDVKM. Trimming cost V 3 bases and J 6 bases, with 15 bases left between them. The CDR3 sequence: CASSFVRSQGNIQYF. The CDR3 nucleotides are TGTGCCAGCAGTTTTGTCCGGTCTCAGGGAAACATTCAGTACTTC. Based on the CDR3 plus reference TRBV28 and TRBJ2-4, the full variable domain is DVKVTQSSRYLVKRTGEKVFLECVQDMDHENMFWYRQDPGLGLRLIYFSYDVKMKEKGDIPEGYSVSREKKERFSLILESASTNQTSMYLCASSFVRSQGNIQYFGAGTRLSVL.

This clone has more than one count but fewer than ten. This sequence joins TRBV3-1 (or the pseudogene TRBV3-2) and TRBJ1-1; D is unclear. V shed 3 bases and J shed 4 bases, with 12 bases lying between them. In germline, CDR1 is LGHDT, CDR2 YNNKEL (reference sequence). The CDR3 covers 14 residues. The CDR3 here is CASSHISGSTEAFF. CDR3 DNA: TGTGCCAGCAGCCATATCTCGGGGAGCACTGAAGCTTTCTTT.

This chain connects TRBV30 to TRBJ2-1; 11 bases map to TRBD2. The CDR3 sequence is 14 residues long. Trimming removed 7 bases from V and 6 bases from J; junction bases left unmatched: 8. Germline-derived CDR1 and CDR2 are GTSNPN and SVGIG (reference sequence). The CDR3 is CASKSLAGANEQFF. CDR3 sequence (DNA): TGTGCCTCCAAATCACTAGCGGGGGCCAATGAGCAGTTCTTC.

J is TRBJ2-4 and V is TRBV27, with D uncertain. CDR3 length equals 17 residues. The germline gives CDR1 MNHEY, CDR2 SMNVEV (reference sequence). V was trimmed by 6 bases and J by 4 bases, leaving 22 bases between them. CDR3 sequence: CASSPTASASPKNIQYF. CDR3 DNA sequence: TGTGCCAGCAGCCCAACCGCAAGCGCGTCCCCAAAAAACATTCAGTACTTC.

The V and J genes are TRBV28 and TRBJ1-2, with TRBD1 identical over 8 bases. Germline CDR1 is MDHEN and CDR2 is SYDVKM. CDR3 length equals 16 residues. V gave up 4 bases and J gave up 4 bases; unmatched junction bases: 11. The CDR3 DNA reads as TGTGCCAGCAGTTGGACAGGGAACTCGGGGCCCTATGGCTACACCTTC. Its protein product is CASSWTGNSGPYGYTF.